This passage covers 9 T cell receptor beta chains from one sample sequenced in a study of technical replicates of blood from a few donors. TCRdb's copy holds only in-frame clones and misses some; the assay was immunoSEQ multiplex PCR. This sample has tens of thousands of clones, with 94% found just once. Sequencing was done on a sample of T cells isolated from PBMCs. The receptors come from a human donor in good health.

CDR3 sequence: CASSLVVGRGAFF. The CDR3, as DNA: TGTGCCAGCAGCTTAGTGGTGGGGAGGGGAGCTTTCTTT. V is TRBV11-2 and J is TRBJ1-1, with D perhaps TRBD1 (5 bases). Germline V lookup: CDR1 SGHAT, CDR2 FQNNGV. V was cut by 1 base and J by 10 bases, with 13 bases left in between. There are 13 residues in the CDR3. Looking up the rest from reference TRBV11-2 and TRBJ1-1 gives the full variable domain: EAGVAQSPRYKIIEKRQSVAFWCNPISGHATLYWYQQILGQGPKLLIQFQNNGVVDDSQLPKDRFSAERLKGVDSTLKIQPAKLEDSAVYLCASSLVVGRGAFFGQGTRLTVV.

The chain employs TRBV6-1 and TRBJ2-7; D is possibly TRBD1 (6 bases). V lost 6 bases, J lost 4 bases, and 10 bases lay in between. Germline CDR1 and CDR2: MNHNS and SASEGT. This CDR3 spans 12 amino acids. The CDR3 coding sequence is TGTGCCAGCAGGGACAGCCTGTACGAGCAGTACTTC. This sequence encodes CASRDSLYEQYF.

The chain recombines TRBV19 with TRBJ2-1; TRBD2 aligns across 7 bases. CDR1 LNHDA and CDR2 SQIVND come from the germline V gene (reference sequence). Trimming cost V 7 bases and J 6 bases; bases outside gene matches: 12. This CDR3 region has 15 residues. CDR3 DNA: TGTGCCAGTATCCGTAGCGGGTCTTTATTCAATGAGCAGTTCTTC. It encodes CASIRSGSLFNEQFF.

V usage is TRBV5-7 and J usage is TRBJ1-5, with a weak D call TRBD1 (6 bases). TRBV5-7 is classed as an ORF, of uncertain function. There are 16 residues in the CDR3. Trimming removed 2 bases at V and 11 bases at J, with 23 bases between. The CDR3 sequence: CASSFDVWTETYTQHF. The CDR3 bases are TGTGCCAGCAGCTTCGATGTGTGGACAGAGACCTACACCCAGCATTTT.

The rearrangement joins TRBV12-5 to TRBJ1-5; TRBD1 is a possible D gene (6 bases). CDR1 LGHNT and CDR2 FRNRAP come from the germline V gene. Trimming cost V 3 bases and J 4 bases, with 19 bases left between them. This CDR3 spans 17 amino acids. DNA for the CDR3: TGTGCTAGTGGTTTTTTGGTAAGGGGGGGCAGGAATCAGCCCCAGCATTTT. Amino acids: CASGFLVRGGRNQPQHF.

The sample holds one count of this clone. This chain joins TRBV14 and TRBJ2-1, with 10 nucleotides matching TRBD1. The CDR3 totals 19 residues. The J segment lost 0 bases and the V segment lost 2 bases, leaving 10 bases of the junction unmatched. The V gene's germline CDR1 is SGHDN and CDR2 FVKESK. CDR3 nucleotide sequence: TGTGCCAGCAGCCAACTACCGGGACAGGGGCCCTTCTCCTACAATGAGCAGTTCTTC. Its translation is CASSQLPGQGPFSYNEQFF. Complete variable domain (other parts from reference TRBV14 and TRBJ2-1): EAGVTQFPSHSVIEKGQTVTLRCDPISGHDNLYWYRRVMGKEIKFLLHFVKESKQDESGMPNNRFLAERTGGTYSTLKVQPAELEDSGVYFCASSQLPGQGPFSYNEQFFGPGTRLTVL.

The chain is built from TRBV11-3 and TRBJ2-1; weak D call: TRBD2 (5 bases). The CDR3 has 14 residues. The V end was cut by 1 base, the J end by 6 bases, with 10 bases between. Looked up from germline, CDR1 is SGHNT and CDR2 is YENEEA. In nucleotides, the CDR3 is TGTGCCAGCAGCTTAGCATCGGGGAGCAATGAGCAGTTCTTC. This gives the protein CASSLASGSNEQFF. The complete variable domain, with remaining parts taken from reference TRBV11-3 and TRBJ2-1, reads EAGVVQSPRYKIIEKKQPVAFWCNPISGHNTLYWYLQNLGQGPELLIRYENEEAVDDSQLPKDRFSAERLKGVDSTLKIQPAELGDSAVYLCASSLASGSNEQFFGPGTRLTVL.

In this sample, this clone turned up once. The V call is TRBV7-9, the J call TRBJ1-2, with a weak D call TRBD1 (6 bases). CDR3 length: 14 amino acids. The V end was cut by 1 base, the J end by 4 bases, with 10 bases between. Germline CDR1 reads SEHNR; CDR2 reads FQNEAQ (reference sequence). The CDR3 loop is CASSLEAQGYGYTF. The CDR3 nucleotides read TGTGCCAGCAGCTTAGAGGCACAGGGCTATGGCTACACCTTC.

The V call is TRBV2, the J call TRBJ2-7; D call uncertain. This CDR3 comprises 12 residues. Germline CDR1 reads SNHLY; CDR2 reads FYNNEI. The V end was cut by 4 bases, the J end by 6 bases, with 10 bases between. CDR3 loop: CASSGIGGEQYF. Written as DNA, the CDR3 is TGTGCCAGCAGTGGTATCGGTGGCGAGCAGTACTTC. Full variable domain (missing parts from reference TRBV2 and TRBJ2-7): EPEVTQTPSHQVTQMGQEVILRCVPISNHLYFYWYRQILGQKVEFLVSFYNNEISEKSEIFDDQFSVERPDGSNFTLKIRSTKLEDSAMYFCASSGIGGEQYFGPGTRLTVT.